The 8 T cell receptor beta chains below all came from one sample that was sequenced in a study of blood T cells in healthy people across ages. Primed by a sample-barcoded 5' primer and a J-beta primer mix, a second PCR proceeded for about 7 to 11 cycles. Each CDR3 protein is one row after TCRdb ran MiXCR on the 5' RACE reads. The data hold 780,000 or so distinct CDR3 sequences, with roughly 50% observed a single time. Material for sequencing was blood. These receptors came from a man aged 35 to 55 in good health.

The sample holds a few counts of this clonotype. The rearrangement uses TRBV6-1 and TRBJ2-3; TRBD2 matches at 10 bases. The CDR3 consists of 17 residues. The trim removed 6 bases at V and 2 bases at J, leaving 11 bases unmatched. CDR1 is MNHNS and CDR2 is SASEGT in the germline V gene. The CDR3 here is CASRDYIAGGLTDTQYF. CDR3 DNA sequence: TGTGCCAGCAGGGACTATATAGCGGGGGGCCTCACAGATACGCAGTATTTT.

This clonotype was counted between two and nine times. V is TRBV6-5 and J is TRBJ1-1, with 8 bases fitting TRBD1. CDR1 is MNHEY, CDR2 SVGAGI, per germline. J gave up 1 base and V 5 bases, and 6 bases lay outside the gene matches. The CDR3 consists of 15 residues. CDR3 residues: CASSDIGQGNTEAFF. Written as DNA, the CDR3 is TGTGCCAGCAGTGACATAGGACAGGGGAACACTGAAGCTTTCTTT.

This clonotype was seen a handful of times. This chain links TRBV4-1 with TRBJ2-3; D remains unclear. V was clipped by 3 bases and J by 6 bases, with 7 bases between them. The germline V gene encodes CDR1 MGHRA and CDR2 YSYEKL. This CDR3 is 12 amino acids long. The CDR3 DNA follows: TGCGCCAGCAGCCACCTCATGGATACGCAGTATTTT. It codes for CASSHLMDTQYF.

The CDR3, as DNA: TGCGCCAGCAGCGTGGCCCCCACAGATACGCAGTATTTT. Amino acids: CASSVAPTDTQYF. V is TRBV5-1 and J is TRBJ2-3; D not certain. This CDR3 comprises 13 residues. From germline, CDR1 is SGHRS and CDR2 YFSETQ. Trimming removed 4 bases from V and 2 bases from J, with 8 bases in between.

The chain uses TRBV12-3 or TRBV12-4 and TRBJ2-3; D tentatively fits TRBD1 or TRBD2 (6 bases each). This CDR3 has 17 residues. V lost 6 bases, J lost 1 base, and 20 bases lay in between. The CDR3 protein is CASSRLGGRGRTDTQYF. CDR3 coding DNA: TGTGCCAGCAGCCGCCTGGGGGGTCGGGGGCGCACAGATACGCAGTATTTT.

The chain has TRBV20-1 and TRBJ1-5, with D uncertain. Germline lookup yields CDR1 DFQATT and CDR2 SNEGSKA (reference sequence). Trimming took 4 bases from V and 0 from J, leaving 22 bases between them. This CDR3 region has 18 residues. CDR3 coding DNA: TGCAGTGCTAAGGGAAACCCTCCGGCGCAATATAGCAATCAGCCCCAGCATTTT. Protein: CSAKGNPPAQYSNQPQHF.

This clonotype was counted only a few times. The chain links TRBV11-2 to TRBJ2-3; the D is unclear. This CDR3 region has 14 residues. The ends were cut back, 6 bases at V and 4 bases at J, with 14 bases in the middle. Germline V gene sequence: CDR1 SGHAT, CDR2 FQNNGV. The CDR3 sequence: CASSAGSVADTQYF. For the CDR3, the DNA is TGTGCCAGCAGTGCCGGGTCGGTGGCAGATACGCAGTATTTT.

The chain joins TRBV4-2 to TRBJ2-5, with D uncertain. CDR1 is LGHNA, CDR2 YNFKEQ, per germline. V lost 0 bases and J lost 1, with 9 bases in between. The CDR3 contains 15 residues. The CDR3 here is CASSQDGQLQETQYF. In nucleotides, the CDR3 is TGTGCCAGCAGCCAAGATGGCCAGCTCCAAGAGACCCAGTACTTC.